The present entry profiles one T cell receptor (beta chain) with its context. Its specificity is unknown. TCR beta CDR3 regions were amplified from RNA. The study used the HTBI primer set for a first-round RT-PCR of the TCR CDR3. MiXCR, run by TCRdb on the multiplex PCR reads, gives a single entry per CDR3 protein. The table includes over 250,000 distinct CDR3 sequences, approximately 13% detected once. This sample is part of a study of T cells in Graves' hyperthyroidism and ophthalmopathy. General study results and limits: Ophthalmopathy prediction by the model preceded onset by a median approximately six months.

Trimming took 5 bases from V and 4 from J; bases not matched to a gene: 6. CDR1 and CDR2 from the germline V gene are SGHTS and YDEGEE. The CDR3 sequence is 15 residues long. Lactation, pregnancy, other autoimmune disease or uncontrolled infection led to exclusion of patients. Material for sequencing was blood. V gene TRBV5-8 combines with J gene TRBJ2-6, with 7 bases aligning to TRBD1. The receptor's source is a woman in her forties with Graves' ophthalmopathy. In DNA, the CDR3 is TGTGCCAGCAGATTGACAGGGACCGGGGCCAACGTCCTGACTTTC. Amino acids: CASRLTGTGANVLTF.